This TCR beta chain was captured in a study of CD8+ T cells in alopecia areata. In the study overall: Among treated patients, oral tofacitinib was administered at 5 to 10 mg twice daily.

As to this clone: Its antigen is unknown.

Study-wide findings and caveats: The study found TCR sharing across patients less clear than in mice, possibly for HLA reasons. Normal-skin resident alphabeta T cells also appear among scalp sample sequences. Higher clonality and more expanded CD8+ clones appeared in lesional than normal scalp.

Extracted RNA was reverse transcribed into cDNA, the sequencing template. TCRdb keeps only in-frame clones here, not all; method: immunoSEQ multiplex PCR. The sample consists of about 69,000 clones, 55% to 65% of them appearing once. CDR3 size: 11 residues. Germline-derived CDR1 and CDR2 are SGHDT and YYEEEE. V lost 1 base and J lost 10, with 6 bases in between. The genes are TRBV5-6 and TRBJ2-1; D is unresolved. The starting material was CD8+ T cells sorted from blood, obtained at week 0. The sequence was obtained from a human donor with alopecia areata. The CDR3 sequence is CASSLPREQFF. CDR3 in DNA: TGTGCCAGCAGCTTGCCGCGGGAGCAGTTCTTC.